These 14 T cell receptor beta chains were sequenced from one sample in a study of T cell responses to AZD1222 COVID-19 vaccine. Here immunoSEQ multiplex PCR was the method, and the copy in TCRdb shows in-frame clones only, minus some. The table shows 15,000 to 20,000 clones, with roughly 80% occurring only once. Material: peripheral blood, obtained 28 days after the second AZD1222 dose. The receptors stem from an adult who received the AZD1222 COVID-19 vaccine.

The rearrangement joins TRBV25-1 to TRBJ2-1; TRBD2 is a possible D gene (7 bases). Germline CDR1 MGHDK, CDR2 SYGVNS. CDR3 size: 16 residues. V lost 5 bases and J 7 bases, leaving 21 bases between the germline ends. The CDR3 here is CASSYGGRLGGNEQFF. The CDR3 coding sequence is TGTGCCAGCAGTTACGGGGGGCGACTAGGTGGGAATGAGCAGTTCTTC.

The genes are TRBV6-2 or TRBV6-3 and TRBJ1-5; 7 bases agree with TRBD1. V lost 2 bases to trimming and J lost 4 bases; unmatched junction nucleotides: 11. The CDR3 length is 17 residues. Germline CDR1 MNHEY, CDR2 SVGEGT. CDR3 region: CASSYPRQGFKNQPQHF. CDR3 DNA sequence: TGTGCCAGCAGTTACCCTCGACAGGGATTTAAGAATCAGCCCCAGCATTTT.

This clone was counted once. The rearrangement uses TRBV21-1 and TRBJ1-1; the table's TRBD1 call for D was not verified on the DNA. TRBV21-1 is deemed a pseudogene. The CDR3 runs to 16 residues. Here the CDR3 reads CASSPRDRGRNTEAFF. The CDR3 region has the DNA TGTGCCAGCAGCCCCCGGGACAGGGGACGTAACACTGAAGCTTTCTTT.

This clone showed up just a few times. The chain combines TRBV7-2 with TRBJ1-1; tentative D call: TRBD1 (5 bases). Germline V gives CDR1 SGHTA, CDR2 FQGNSA. The length of the CDR3 is 15 residues. The V and J ends lost 4 bases and 5 bases respectively, with 17 bases between them. The CDR3 here is CASSSDSGRKTEAFF. In nucleotides, the CDR3 is TGTGCCAGCAGCTCCGATTCAGGGAGAAAGACTGAAGCTTTCTTT.

The chain employs TRBV4-3 and TRBJ1-3; tentatively, D is TRBD1 (5 bases). V lost 2 bases to trimming and J lost 2 bases, with 10 bases between them. Germline CDR1 LGHNA, CDR2 YSLEER. The CDR3 runs 15 residues. CDR3 sequence reads: CASSQKMGAGNTIYF. The DNA for the CDR3 is TGCGCCAGCAGCCAAAAGATGGGGGCTGGAAACACCATATATTTT.

The chain uses TRBV29-1 and TRBJ1-5, with 10 positions matching TRBD1. CDR1 and CDR2 from the germline V gene are SQVTM and ANQGSEA. This CDR3 is built from 14 residues. V trimming: 6 bases; J trimming: 0 bases; junction bases outside the gene matches: 2. CDR3 sequence: CSVRTGGSNQPQHF. The CDR3 nucleotides are TGCAGCGTCCGGACAGGGGGTAGCAATCAGCCCCAGCATTTT.

The chain has TRBV5-1 and TRBJ2-7, with D tentatively TRBD2 (6 bases). Germline V CDR1 and CDR2: SGHRS, YFSETQ. V lost 5 bases, J lost 5 bases, and 11 bases lay in between. The CDR3 contains 12 residues. CDR3 amino acids: CASRAPGDEQYF. Here the CDR3 DNA reads TGCGCCAGCAGAGCCCCGGGGGACGAGCAGTACTTC.

The chain uses TRBV5-1 and TRBJ2-1, with TRBD1 matching over 8 bases. CDR1 and CDR2 (germline): SGHRS, YFSETQ. With V trimmed by 4 bases and J by 2 bases, 8 bases remained unmatched. This CDR3 region has 16 residues. The CDR3 nucleotides are TGCGCCAGCAGCCGAACCGGGACAGGAGCCTACAATGAGCAGTTCTTC. Protein: CASSRTGTGAYNEQFF.

The rearrangement links TRBV18 to TRBJ2-5, with a weak D call TRBD2 (6 bases). CDR1 KGHSH and CDR2 LQKENI come from the germline V gene. Trimming removed 6 bases from V and 5 bases from J, with 13 bases in between. The CDR3 has 13 amino acids. The CDR3 region is CASSRGRGETQYF. CDR3 bases: TGTGCCAGCTCCCGGGGACGGGGGGAGACCCAGTACTTC.

This clone showed up just a few times. The chain couples TRBV12-3 or TRBV12-4 to TRBJ1-1; TRBD1 might be the D (5 bases). V lost 3 bases and J 4 bases, leaving 9 bases between the germline ends. The CDR3 consists of 13 residues. Written as DNA, the CDR3 is TGTGCCAGCAGTTTTATGGGGGGCACTGAAGCTTTCTTT. Its protein product is CASSFMGGTEAFF.

The CDR3 sequence: CASSDFDRGYTEAFF. CDR3 DNA sequence: TGTGCCAGCAGTGATTTTGACAGGGGGTACACTGAAGCTTTCTTT. J is TRBJ1-1 and V is TRBV25-1, with 9 positions matching TRBD1. Losses at the gene ends were 3 bases for V and 3 bases for J; bases not matched to a gene: 5. The germline CDR1 and CDR2 sequences are MGHDK and SYGVNS. This CDR3 is 15 amino acids long.

This chain connects TRBV4-3 to TRBJ2-2; D is unclear. CDR1 and CDR2 (germline): LGHNA, YSLEER. CDR3 length equals 19 residues. Deletions cut 1 base from V and 3 bases from J, with 21 bases between. The CDR3 nucleotides are TGCGCCAGCAGCCAAGTGTCCGGACGGTCCCTGAAGGACACCGGGGAGCTGTTTTTT. Amino acids: CASSQVSGRSLKDTGELFF.

The gene calls are TRBV13 and TRBJ1-5; 7 bases fit TRBD1. Germline CDR1 PRHDT, CDR2 FYEKMQ (reference sequence). CDR3 length: 15 residues. The V segment lost 3 bases and the J segment 4 bases; nucleotides outside the gene matches: 6. CDR3 amino acids: CASSFHRGGNQPQHF. The CDR3 nucleotides are TGTGCCAGCAGCTTTCACAGGGGAGGGAATCAGCCCCAGCATTTT.

J is TRBJ2-3 and V is TRBV19, with a weak D call TRBD2 (5 bases). The CDR3 contains 19 residues. Per germline, CDR1 LNHDA and CDR2 SQIVND (reference sequence). Between the trimmed V and J ends, which lost 2 bases and 5 bases, there was a span of 26 bases. In nucleotides, the CDR3 is TGTGCCAGTAGTATACAGTCCCCGGGAACCCCAAATGGGGTAGATACGCAGTATTTT. It encodes CASSIQSPGTPNGVDTQYF.